Listed below are T cell receptor beta chains from one sample, sequenced in a study of molecular identifiers for immune sequencing clone quantification. TCRdb fed the PCR reads into MiXCR, producing one record per CDR3 protein. Of about 510,000 distinct CDR3 sequences in the sample, 20% to 25% were seen once. The sample consisted of naive CD8+ T cells from blood, with Jurkat cell RNA spiked in. These receptors all stem from a human donor in good health. Some libraries in this study had Jurkat cell RNA spiked in. Both conserved end residues are part of each CDR3. D genes are given only for firm matches. Some rows mark clone size as missing; the rest say once, few, many or name a class of expanded clone.

J gene	V gene	clone size	CDR3 length	D gene	CDR3 DNA	CDR3 protein
TRBJ2-3	TRBV7-8	many	18	TRBD2	TGTGCCAGCAGCTTAGATGAGGGGCTAGCGGGGGGTTACGATACGCAGTATTTT	CASSLDEGLAGGYDTQYF
TRBJ2-3	TRBV24-1	many	14	TRBD1	TGTGCCACCAGTGATCTACAGGGGAGAGATACGCAGTATTTT	CATSDLQGRDTQYF
TRBJ2-3	TRBV2	many	17	TRBD2	TGTGCCAGCATGAGGACTAGCGGGAGGCTGGATCCAGATACGCAGTATTTT	CASMRTSGRLDPDTQYF
TRBJ2-7	TRBV11-2	NA	13	NA	TGTGCCGGCAGCGAAGGCAGGGCCTACGAGCAGTACTTC	CAGSEGRAYEQYF
TRBJ2-4	TRBV6-6	NA	18	TRBD2	TGTGCCAGCGGAGACTCCCTGCTAGCGGGAGGGCTTAAAAACATTCAGTACTTC	CASGDSLLAGGLKNIQYF
TRBJ1-5	TRBV28	NA	13	NA	TGTGCCGGAGGTTTACATAGCAATCAGCCCCAGCATTTT	CAGGLHSNQPQHF
TRBJ1-1	TRBV27	NA	13	NA	TGTGCCAGCAGTGGAAGACAGTCCACTGAAGCTTTCTTT	CASSGRQSTEAFF
TRBJ2-7	TRBV10-1	many	14	TRBD1	TGCGCCAGCAGTGCCCGGGACAGGGTATTCGAGCAGTACTTC	CASSARDRVFEQYF
TRBJ2-5	TRBV20-1	NA	13	TRBD1	TGCAGTGCGCCGGACAGGGGAGACGAGACCCAGTACTTC	CSAPDRGDETQYF
TRBJ1-1	TRBV6-1	few	17	NA	TGTGCCAGCAGTGAGAGTGCAGTAAGTTACAAGAACACTGAAGCTTTCTTT	CASSESAVSYKNTEAFF
TRBJ2-1	TRBV19	NA	13	NA	TGTGCCAGTATCGGCGGGCCTTACAATGAGCAGTTCTTC	CASIGGPYNEQFF
TRBJ1-1	TRBV7-9	many	16	NA	TGTGCCAGCAGCTTAGTTACCAGTCAAGAACTTATAGAAGCTTTCTTT	CASSLVTSQELIEAFF
TRBJ1-6	TRBV30	few	9	NA	TGTGCCTCCAATTCACCCCTCCACTTT	CASNSPLHF
TRBJ1-4	TRBV5-6	NA	16	NA	TGTGCCAGCAGCTTGGACCGACACTTAGAAGATGAAAAACTGTTTTTT	CASSLDRHLEDEKLFF
TRBJ2-7	TRBV20-1	many	14	NA	TGCAGTGCTAGAGATTCTAACACCCTCTACGAGCAGTACTTC	CSARDSNTLYEQYF
TRBJ2-7	TRBV5-3	NA	16	TRBD1	TGCGCCAGCAGCCCCGAAGCCAGACAGGGGGCGGACGAGCAGTACTTC	CASSPEARQGADEQYF
TRBJ1-5	TRBV19	NA	16	NA	TGTGCCAGTAATATCCGAACAGAAATTAGCAATCAGCCCCAGCATTTT	CASNIRTEISNQPQHF
TRBJ2-3	TRBV7-9	NA	15	NA	TGTGCCAGCAGCTTAGTTCAGGGGAGCACAAATACGCAGTATTTT	CASSLVQGSTNTQYF
TRBJ1-2	TRBV16	NA	15	NA	TGTGCCAGCAGCCAATTTCGGACAGCAAGCTATGGCTACACCTTC	CASSQFRTASYGYTF